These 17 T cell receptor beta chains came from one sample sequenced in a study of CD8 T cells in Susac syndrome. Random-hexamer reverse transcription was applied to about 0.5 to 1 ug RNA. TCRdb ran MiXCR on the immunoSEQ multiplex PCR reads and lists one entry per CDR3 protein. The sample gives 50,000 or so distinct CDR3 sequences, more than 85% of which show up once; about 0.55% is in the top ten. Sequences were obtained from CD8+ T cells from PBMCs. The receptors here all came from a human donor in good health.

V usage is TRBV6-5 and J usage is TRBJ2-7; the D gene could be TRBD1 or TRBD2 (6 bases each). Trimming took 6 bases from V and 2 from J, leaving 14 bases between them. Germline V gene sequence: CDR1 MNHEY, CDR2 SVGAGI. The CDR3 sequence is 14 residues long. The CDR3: CASSWTGAAYEQYF. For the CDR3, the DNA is TGTGCCAGCAGCTGGACGGGGGCCGCCTACGAGCAGTACTTC.

The CDR3 bases are TGTGCCAGCCGGCTTGGACAGGGCAGGAACACTGAAGCTTTCTTT. This encodes CASRLGQGRNTEAFF. V usage is TRBV2 and J usage is TRBJ1-1; 8 bases are shared with TRBD1. The CDR3 is 15 amino acids. V was clipped by 8 bases and J by 1 base; unmatched bases: 9. The germline CDR1 and CDR2 sequences are SNHLY and FYNNEI.

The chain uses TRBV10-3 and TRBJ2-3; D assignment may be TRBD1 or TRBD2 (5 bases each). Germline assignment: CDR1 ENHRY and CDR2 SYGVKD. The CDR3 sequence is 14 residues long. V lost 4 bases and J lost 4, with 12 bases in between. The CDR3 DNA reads TGTGCCATCAGTGCGGGGCCTCGGGCAGATACGCAGTATTTT. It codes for CAISAGPRADTQYF.

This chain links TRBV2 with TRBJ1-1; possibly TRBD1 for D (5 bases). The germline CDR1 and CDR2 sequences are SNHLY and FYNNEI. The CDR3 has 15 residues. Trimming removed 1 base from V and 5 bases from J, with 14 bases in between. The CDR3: CASSEGLGGRTEAFF. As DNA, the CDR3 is TGTGCCAGCAGTGAAGGCCTCGGGGGACGGACTGAAGCTTTCTTT.

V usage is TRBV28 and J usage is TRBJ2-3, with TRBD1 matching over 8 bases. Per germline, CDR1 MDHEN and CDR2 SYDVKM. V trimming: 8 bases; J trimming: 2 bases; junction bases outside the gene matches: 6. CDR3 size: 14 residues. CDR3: CASWDRRPTDTQYF. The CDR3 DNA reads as TGTGCCAGCTGGGACAGGCGTCCCACAGATACGCAGTATTTT.

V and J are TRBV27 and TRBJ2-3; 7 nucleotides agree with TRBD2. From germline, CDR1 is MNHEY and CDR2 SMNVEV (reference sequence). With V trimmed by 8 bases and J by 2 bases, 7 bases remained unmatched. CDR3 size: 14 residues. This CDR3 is CASWGGTYTDTQYF. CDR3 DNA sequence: TGTGCCAGCTGGGGGGGGACCTACACAGATACGCAGTATTTT.

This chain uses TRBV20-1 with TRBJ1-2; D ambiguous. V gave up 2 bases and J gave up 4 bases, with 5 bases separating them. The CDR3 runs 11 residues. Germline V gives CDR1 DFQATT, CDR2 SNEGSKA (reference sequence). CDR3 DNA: TGCAGTGCTAGACCGTTCTATGGCTACACCTTC. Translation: CSARPFYGYTF.

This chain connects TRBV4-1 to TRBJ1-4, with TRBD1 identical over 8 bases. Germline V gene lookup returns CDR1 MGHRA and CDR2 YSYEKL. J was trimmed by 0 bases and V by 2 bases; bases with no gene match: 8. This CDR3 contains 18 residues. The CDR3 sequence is CASSQPMGQVSTNEKLFF. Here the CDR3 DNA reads TGCGCCAGCAGCCAACCCATGGGACAGGTCTCAACTAATGAAAAACTGTTTTTT.

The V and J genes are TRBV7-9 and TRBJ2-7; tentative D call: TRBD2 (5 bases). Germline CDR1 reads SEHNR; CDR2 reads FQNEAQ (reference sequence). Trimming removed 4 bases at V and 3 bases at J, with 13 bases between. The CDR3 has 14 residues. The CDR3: CASSSTTGNYEQYF. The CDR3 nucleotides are TGTGCCAGCAGCTCGACGACGGGAAACTACGAGCAGTACTTC.

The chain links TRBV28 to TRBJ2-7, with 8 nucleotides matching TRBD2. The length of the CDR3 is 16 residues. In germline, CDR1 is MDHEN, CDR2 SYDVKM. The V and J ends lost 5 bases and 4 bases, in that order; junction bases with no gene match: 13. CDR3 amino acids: CASSQLRLAPSYEQYF. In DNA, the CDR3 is TGTGCCAGCAGTCAATTAAGACTAGCGCCTTCTTACGAGCAGTACTTC.

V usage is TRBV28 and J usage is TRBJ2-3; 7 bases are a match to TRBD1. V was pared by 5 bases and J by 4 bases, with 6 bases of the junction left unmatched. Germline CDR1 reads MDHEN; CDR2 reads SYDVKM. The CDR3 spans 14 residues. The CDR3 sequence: CASSPTGLADTQYF. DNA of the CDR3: TGTGCCAGCAGTCCGACAGGGCTAGCAGATACGCAGTATTTT.

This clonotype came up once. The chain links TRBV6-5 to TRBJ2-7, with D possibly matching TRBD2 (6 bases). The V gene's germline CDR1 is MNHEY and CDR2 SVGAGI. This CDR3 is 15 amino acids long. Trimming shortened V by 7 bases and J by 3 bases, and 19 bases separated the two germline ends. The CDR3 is CASTWGLEGIYEQYF. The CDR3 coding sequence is TGTGCCAGCACCTGGGGGTTGGAGGGAATCTACGAGCAGTACTTC.

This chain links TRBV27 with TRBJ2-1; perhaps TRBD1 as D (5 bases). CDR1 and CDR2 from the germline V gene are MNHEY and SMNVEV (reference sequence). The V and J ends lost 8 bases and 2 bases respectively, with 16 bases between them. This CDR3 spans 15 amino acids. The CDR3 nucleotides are TGTGCCAGCGCAAATAACAGGTCCCCCTACAATGAGCAGTTCTTC. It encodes CASANNRSPYNEQFF.

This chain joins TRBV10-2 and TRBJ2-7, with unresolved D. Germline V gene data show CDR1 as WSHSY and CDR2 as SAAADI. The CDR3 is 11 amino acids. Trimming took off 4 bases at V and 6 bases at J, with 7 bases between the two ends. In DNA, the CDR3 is TGCGCCAGCAGTGCCGGCTCCGAGCAGTACTTC. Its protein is CASSAGSEQYF.

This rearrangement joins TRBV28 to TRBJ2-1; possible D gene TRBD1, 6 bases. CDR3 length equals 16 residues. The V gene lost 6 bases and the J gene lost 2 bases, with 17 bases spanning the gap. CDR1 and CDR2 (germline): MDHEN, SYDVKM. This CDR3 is CASSSGDTIPYNEQFF. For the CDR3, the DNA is TGTGCCAGCAGCTCCGGGGACACGATACCCTACAATGAGCAGTTCTTC.

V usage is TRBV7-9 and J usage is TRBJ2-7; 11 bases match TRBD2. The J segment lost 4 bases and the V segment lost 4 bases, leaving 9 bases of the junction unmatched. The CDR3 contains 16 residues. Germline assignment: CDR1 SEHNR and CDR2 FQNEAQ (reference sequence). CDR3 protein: CASSSPTSGSPYEQYF. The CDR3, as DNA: TGTGCCAGCAGCTCTCCCACTAGCGGGAGCCCGTACGAGCAGTACTTC.

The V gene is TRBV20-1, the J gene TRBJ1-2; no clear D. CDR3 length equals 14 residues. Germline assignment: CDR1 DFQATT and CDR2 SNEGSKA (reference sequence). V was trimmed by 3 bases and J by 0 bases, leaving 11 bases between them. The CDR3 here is CSASTEGSNYGYTF. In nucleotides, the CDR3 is TGCAGTGCTAGCACAGAAGGTTCTAACTATGGCTACACCTTC.